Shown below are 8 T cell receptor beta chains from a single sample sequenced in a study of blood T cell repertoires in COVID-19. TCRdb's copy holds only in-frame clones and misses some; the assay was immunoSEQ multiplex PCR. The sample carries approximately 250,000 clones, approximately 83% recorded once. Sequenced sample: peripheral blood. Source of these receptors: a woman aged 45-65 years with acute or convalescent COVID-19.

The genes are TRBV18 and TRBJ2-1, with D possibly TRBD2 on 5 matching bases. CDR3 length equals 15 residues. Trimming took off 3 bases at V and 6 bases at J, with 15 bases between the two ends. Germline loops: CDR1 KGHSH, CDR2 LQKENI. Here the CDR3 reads CASSPLRGVLNEQFF. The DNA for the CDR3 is TGTGCCAGCTCACCCCTACGGGGTGTACTCAATGAGCAGTTCTTC.

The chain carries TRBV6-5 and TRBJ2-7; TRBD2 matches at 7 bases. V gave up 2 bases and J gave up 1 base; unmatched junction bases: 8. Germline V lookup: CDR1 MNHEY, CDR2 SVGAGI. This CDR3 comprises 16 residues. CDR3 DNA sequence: TGTGCCAGCAGTTACGGCGGGAGCGTTCCTTCCTACGAGCAGTACTTC. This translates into CASSYGGSVPSYEQYF.

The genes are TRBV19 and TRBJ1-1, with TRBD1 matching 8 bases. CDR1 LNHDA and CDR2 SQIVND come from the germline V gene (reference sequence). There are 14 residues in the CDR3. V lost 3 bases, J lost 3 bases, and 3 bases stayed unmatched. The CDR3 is CASSIQGADTEAFF. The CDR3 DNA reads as TGTGCCAGTAGTATTCAGGGGGCGGACACTGAAGCTTTCTTT. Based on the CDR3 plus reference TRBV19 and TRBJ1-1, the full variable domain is DGGITQSPKYLFRKEGQNVTLSCEQNLNHDAMYWYRQDPGQGLRLIYYSQIVNDFQKGDIAEGYSVSREKKESFPLTVTSAQKNPTAFYLCASSIQGADTEAFFGQGTRLTVV.

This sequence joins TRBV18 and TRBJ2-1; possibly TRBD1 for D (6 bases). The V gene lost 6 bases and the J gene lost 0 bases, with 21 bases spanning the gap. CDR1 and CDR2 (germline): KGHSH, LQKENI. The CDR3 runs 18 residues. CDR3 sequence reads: CASSLGTRRRNSYNEQFF. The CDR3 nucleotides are TGTGCCAGCTCTCTCGGGACACGAAGAAGAAACTCCTACAATGAGCAGTTCTTC.

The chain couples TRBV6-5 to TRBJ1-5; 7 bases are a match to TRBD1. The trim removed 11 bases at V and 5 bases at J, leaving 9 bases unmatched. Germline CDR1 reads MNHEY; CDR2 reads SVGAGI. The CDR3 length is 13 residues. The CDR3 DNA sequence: TGTGCCTCTGGAAACAGGGGATATCAGCCCCAGCATTTT. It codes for CASGNRGYQPQHF.

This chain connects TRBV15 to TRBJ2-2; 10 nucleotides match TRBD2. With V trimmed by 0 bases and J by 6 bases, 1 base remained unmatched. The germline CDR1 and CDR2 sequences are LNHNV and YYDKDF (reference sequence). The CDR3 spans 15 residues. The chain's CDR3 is CATSRDSGGPGELFF. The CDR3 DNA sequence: TGTGCCACCAGCAGAGATAGCGGGGGGCCCGGGGAGCTGTTTTTT.

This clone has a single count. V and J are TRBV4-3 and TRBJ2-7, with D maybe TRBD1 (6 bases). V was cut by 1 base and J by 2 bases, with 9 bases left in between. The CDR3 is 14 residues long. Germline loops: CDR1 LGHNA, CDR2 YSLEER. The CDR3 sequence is CASSQGTAAYEQYF. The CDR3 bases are TGCGCCAGCAGCCAAGGGACAGCAGCCTACGAGCAGTACTTC.

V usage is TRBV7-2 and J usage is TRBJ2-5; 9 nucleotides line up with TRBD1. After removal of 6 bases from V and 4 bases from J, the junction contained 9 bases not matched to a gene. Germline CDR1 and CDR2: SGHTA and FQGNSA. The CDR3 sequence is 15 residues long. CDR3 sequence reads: CASRRGQGRGETQYF. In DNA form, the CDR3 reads TGTGCCAGCAGGAGGGGACAGGGACGGGGAGAGACCCAGTACTTC.